This T cell receptor (beta chain) originates from a study of T cells in tumors after PD-1 blockade. Background on the study: Patients received pembrolizumab 200 mg every 3 weeks or cemiplimab 350 mg every 2 weeks. Mean per blood sample: 113,528 templates (about 21,000-270,000), approximately 40,000 unique clonotypes. General observations from the study: Blood contained about 42% of the tumor's TCR clonotypes.

Input was roughly 600 ng to 6,004 ng of genomic DNA from tumor or blood. Sequencing used immunoSEQ multiplex PCR; TCRdb keeps in-frame clones, though not all of them. Counted here are around 34,000 clones, roughly 73% occurring once; the ten biggest clones make up under 40%. Worth noting for this clone: Its antigen is unknown.

The V gene lost 2 bases and the J gene lost 5 bases, with 9 bases spanning the gap. CDR3 length: 13 amino acids. Germline-derived CDR1 and CDR2 are MDHEN and SYDVKM. V and J are TRBV28 and TRBJ1-2; D call uncertain. Sequencing used PBMCs, obtained after anti-PD-1 treatment. This TCR derives from a human donor with basal cell carcinoma. Here the CDR3 reads CASSLRIGYGYTF. The CDR3 nucleotides are TGTGCCAGCAGTTTACGAATTGGTTATGGCTACACCTTC.